A single sample gave rise to the 18 T cell receptor beta chains below, sequenced in a study of shared clonotypes between healthy human individuals. Profiling relied on immunoSEQ multiplex PCR, and the TCRdb table lists in-frame clones only, not all of them. The data show around 2,000,000 clones, less than 95% seen once. Naive CD8 cells, CD45RO-negative and positively selected for CCR7, excluded terminally differentiated effector memory CD45RA+ cells. The sequencing sample was made of naive CD8+ T cells sorted from blood. Every receptor here comes from a young man in good health.

This clone showed up just once. The CDR3 region has the DNA TGTGCCAGCAGCCCACCGGACAGGGGGCAAGAGACCCAGTACTTC. This gives the protein CASSPPDRGQETQYF. The chain couples TRBV7-9 to TRBJ2-5, with 10 bases matching TRBD1. The germline CDR1 and CDR2 sequences are SEHNR and FQNEAQ (reference sequence). Unmatched junction bases numbered 5, after V lost 5 bases and J lost 2 bases. The CDR3 has 15 amino acids.

The chain employs TRBV27 and TRBJ2-7; possibly TRBD2 for D (5 bases). Germline V lookup: CDR1 MNHEY, CDR2 SMNVEV (reference sequence). This CDR3 spans 15 amino acids. V lost 3 bases and J lost 3, with 15 bases in between. CDR3 bases: TGTGCCAGCAGTTTGGGAGCCTCGGGGAGCTACGAGCAGTACTTC. Its protein product is CASSLGASGSYEQYF.

About this clone: This CDR3 is also generated by other DNA sequences in the sample. This rearrangement joins TRBV7-9 to TRBJ2-3; D unclear. Germline CDR1 and CDR2: SEHNR and FQNEAQ (reference sequence). The CDR3 is 12 residues long. With 4 bases removed from V and 5 bases from J, the gap between germline ends came to 7 bases. The CDR3 here is CASSSIGDTQYF. The CDR3, as DNA: TGTGCCAGCAGCTCAATAGGAGATACGCAGTATTTT.

This clone was counted between two and nine times. The chain couples TRBV19 to TRBJ1-6, with D perhaps TRBD1 (5 bases). V lost 8 bases to trimming and J lost 2 bases, with 13 bases between them. Per germline, CDR1 LNHDA and CDR2 SQIVND (reference sequence). The CDR3 has 15 amino acids. Here the CDR3 DNA reads TGTGCCAGTTCTGAGGGGAGCCCCTATAATTCACCCCTCCACTTT. It translates to CASSEGSPYNSPLHF.

V usage is TRBV13 and J usage is TRBJ2-1; D may be TRBD2 (6 bases). The ends were cut back, 4 bases at V and 0 bases at J, with 16 bases in the middle. The CDR3 runs to 17 residues. Germline assignment: CDR1 PRHDT and CDR2 FYEKMQ (reference sequence). In DNA form, the CDR3 reads TGTGCCAGCAGCTCCTCCTCTTTCGGGAGCTCCTACAATGAGCAGTTCTTC. Amino acids: CASSSSSFGSSYNEQFF.

The V gene is TRBV5-1, the J gene TRBJ1-1; TRBD1 matches at 8 bases. The CDR3 has 15 amino acids. V lost 5 bases, J lost 3 bases, and 9 bases stayed unmatched. Germline lookup yields CDR1 SGHRS and CDR2 YFSETQ. The CDR3 DNA is TGCGCCAGCAGTATCAAACAGGGGGTGTACACTGAAGCTTTCTTT. This sequence encodes CASSIKQGVYTEAFF.

CDR3 DNA: TGCGCCAGCAGCCGGGACCAAGAGACCCAGTACTTC. It is translated as CASSRDQETQYF. The chain is built from TRBV4-1 and TRBJ2-5; D is ambiguous. This CDR3 region has 12 residues. The germline V gene has CDR1 MGHRA and CDR2 YSYEKL. The V gene lost 4 bases and the J gene lost 0 bases, with 3 bases spanning the gap.

CDR3: CALQVLAGVLPYGYTF. The CDR3 DNA reads as TGTGCCCTCCAGGTTTTAGCGGGGGTCCTCCCTTATGGCTACACCTTC. The chain has TRBV11-2 and TRBJ1-2, with D tentatively TRBD1 (5 bases). Trimming removed 11 bases at V and 5 bases at J, with 27 bases between. This CDR3 spans 16 amino acids. From germline, CDR1 is SGHAT and CDR2 FQNNGV.

This clone has only one observation. This chain links TRBV28 with TRBJ1-5, with 9 nucleotides matching TRBD1. Germline V gene sequence: CDR1 MDHEN, CDR2 SYDVKM. With 6 bases clipped from V and 9 bases from J, the junction kept 12 bases outside the gene matches. CDR3 length: 15 amino acids. The CDR3 region is CASSLPTGGYGPQHF. DNA of the CDR3: TGTGCCAGCAGCCTTCCAACAGGGGGCTATGGGCCCCAGCATTTT.

The chain couples TRBV4-3 to TRBJ2-6; 8 bases align to TRBD2. V trimming: 0 bases; J trimming: 0 bases; junction bases outside the gene matches: 7. Germline V gives CDR1 LGHNA, CDR2 YSLEER. There are 19 residues in the CDR3. The CDR3 bases are TGCGCCAGCAGCCAAGATGCGGTAGCGGGAAACTCTGGGGCCAACGTCCTGACTTTC. Encoded protein: CASSQDAVAGNSGANVLTF.

The CDR3 sequence is CASSQGTGPVYGEQYF. DNA for the CDR3: TGCGCCAGCAGCCAAGGCACGGGACCCGTTTACGGAGAGCAGTACTTC. The rearrangement links TRBV4-3 to TRBJ2-7; D is tentatively TRBD1 or TRBD2 (5 bases each). The ends were cut back, 1 base at V and 7 bases at J, with 20 bases in the middle. This CDR3 contains 16 residues. Germline V gene sequence: CDR1 LGHNA, CDR2 YSLEER.

Details on this clone: Different DNA sequences within this sample yield the same CDR3. V and J are TRBV27 and TRBJ2-5; D ambiguous. CDR1 is MNHEY and CDR2 is SMNVEV in the germline V gene (reference sequence). This CDR3 region has 11 residues. The V end was cut by 7 bases, the J end by 4 bases, with 7 bases between. The CDR3 nucleotides are TGTGCCAGCACCCTTGGAGAGACCCAGTACTTC. Residues: CASTLGETQYF.

The chain carries TRBV27 and TRBJ1-4, with D perhaps matching TRBD1 (5 bases). The CDR3 covers 15 residues. Germline assignment: CDR1 MNHEY and CDR2 SMNVEV (reference sequence). V dropped 5 bases and J dropped 4 bases, with 14 bases sitting between them. CDR3 coding DNA: TGTGCCAGCAGTCCTGGACCTGGGGGTAATGAAAAACTGTTTTTT. It codes for CASSPGPGGNEKLFF.

This clone was seen more than once but under ten times. This sample also contains other DNA sequences that code for the same CDR3. The chain joins TRBV19 to TRBJ2-7; TRBD1 matches 9 bases. Germline trimming cut 6 bases from V and 2 bases from J; bases unmatched to any gene: 5. The CDR3 length is 14 residues. Germline V gene lookup returns CDR1 LNHDA and CDR2 SQIVND (reference sequence). DNA for the CDR3: TGTGCCAGTAGCCCCGGGACAGGGACCTACGAGCAGTACTTC. Amino acid sequence: CASSPGTGTYEQYF.

The rearrangement uses TRBV29-1 and TRBJ1-1; maybe TRBD1 (5 bases). This CDR3 contains 12 residues. V lost 4 bases, J lost 4 bases, and 10 bases lay in between. In germline, CDR1 is SQVTM, CDR2 ANQGSEA. CDR3 amino acids: CSVAVQGTEAFF. The CDR3 region has the DNA TGCAGCGTTGCCGTCCAGGGCACTGAAGCTTTCTTT.

V is TRBV7-6 and J is TRBJ2-1, with 8 bases lining up with TRBD1. CDR1 is SGHVS, CDR2 FNYEAQ, per germline. Trimming took 2 bases from V and 4 from J; bases not matched to a gene: 4. There are 15 residues in the CDR3. The CDR3 protein is CASSLTGTGYNEQFF. DNA for the CDR3: TGTGCCAGCAGCTTAACGGGGACAGGATACAATGAGCAGTTCTTC.

About this clone: Other nucleotide sequences in the sample specify the same CDR3. V usage is TRBV14 and J usage is TRBJ2-7; D gene ambiguous. Germline V gene lookup returns CDR1 SGHDN and CDR2 FVKESK. CDR3 size: 14 residues. V shed 0 bases and J shed 3 bases, with 9 bases lying between them. This CDR3 reads CASSQDFGGYEQYF. CDR3 bases: TGTGCCAGCAGCCAAGATTTTGGCGGCTACGAGCAGTACTTC. Filled out from reference TRBV14 and TRBJ2-7, the complete variable domain reads EAGVTQFPSHSVIEKGQTVTLRCDPISGHDNLYWYRRVMGKEIKFLLHFVKESKQDESGMPNNRFLAERTGGTYSTLKVQPAELEDSGVYFCASSQDFGGYEQYFGPGTRLTVT.

V is TRBV19 and J is TRBJ2-1; TRBD2 is a possible D gene (6 bases). The V gene's germline CDR1 is LNHDA and CDR2 SQIVND (reference sequence). Trimming left V 1 base short and J 9 bases short, with 10 bases between. The CDR3 length is 13 residues. Written as DNA, the CDR3 is TGTGCCAGTAGTATAGGGTTGGGACTTGAGCAGTTCTTC. This gives the protein CASSIGLGLEQFF.